The next 3 T cell receptor beta chains were all read from a single sample in a study of T cells in Graves' hyperthyroidism and ophthalmopathy. Researchers took RNA transcripts and amplified the TCR beta CDR3 regions from them. The study used the HTBI primer set for a first-round RT-PCR of the TCR CDR3. In TCRdb, the multiplex PCR reads were re-called with MiXCR into one record per CDR3 protein. Of 700,000 or so distinct CDR3 sequences in the sample, over 15% were seen once. The sample comprised blood. These receptor sequences come from a man in his late teens or twenties with Graves' hyperthyroidism.

Ten or more counts support this clonotype. This chain uses TRBV12-3 or TRBV12-4 with TRBJ1-5; no reliable D call. V was clipped by 8 bases and J by 0 bases, with 11 bases between them. CDR3 length: 14 residues. The CDR3 DNA reads TGTGCCAGCGGTCAGAGTGCTAGCAATCAGCCCCAGCATTTT. This encodes CASGQSASNQPQHF.

The table lists this clonotype with many counts. V usage is TRBV28 and J usage is TRBJ2-1; D tentatively fits TRBD1 or TRBD2 (6 bases each). This CDR3 has 15 amino acids. Germline V gene sequence: CDR1 MDHEN, CDR2 SYDVKM. V was pared by 4 bases and J by 10 bases, with 20 bases between. CDR3: CASSSPQKQGGEQFF. In DNA form, the CDR3 reads TGTGCCAGCAGTTCGCCCCAAAAACAGGGAGGAGAGCAGTTCTTC.

This clonotype was picked up many times. The V call is TRBV3-1, the J call TRBJ2-3, with D possibly being TRBD2 (6 bases). The CDR3 contains 18 residues. Germline-derived CDR1 and CDR2 are LGHDT and YNNKEL (reference sequence). V lost 2 bases and J 0 bases, leaving 18 bases between the germline ends. The CDR3: CASSQSRLGTPSTDTQYF. CDR3 DNA: TGTGCCAGCAGCCAATCCCGCCTCGGGACTCCTAGCACAGATACGCAGTATTTT.